The 28 T cell receptor beta chains below were found in one sample sequenced in a study of cytomegalovirus exposure and HLA in healthy donors. Both 60 Vbeta primers and 13 Jbeta primers went into the PCR. Sequencing was performed with immunoSEQ multiplex PCR; in TCRdb, only in-frame clones are kept and a portion is missing. The sample consists of 110,000 to 150,000 clones, around 78% of them appearing once. The sequenced sample was PBMCs. These receptors were obtained from a male donor in good health and CMV-seronegative.

The rearrangement links TRBV7-8 to TRBJ2-1; tentative D call: TRBD1 (6 bases). Deletions cut 6 bases from V and 6 bases from J, with 15 bases between. The CDR3 consists of 14 residues. The germline CDR1 and CDR2 sequences are SGHVS and FQNEAQ. CDR3 protein: CASRELVGANEQFF. The CDR3 bases are TGTGCCAGCAGGGAACTAGTGGGGGCCAATGAGCAGTTCTTC.

V is TRBV19 and J is TRBJ1-1; weak D call: TRBD1 (6 bases). Trimming shortened V by 7 bases and J by 11 bases, and 14 bases separated the two germline ends. Germline V gene lookup returns CDR1 LNHDA and CDR2 SQIVND (reference sequence). CDR3 size: 11 residues. For the CDR3, the DNA is TGTGCCAGTAAGGGACACCCGGGGGCTTTCTTT. This sequence encodes CASKGHPGAFF.

The genes are TRBV7-3 and TRBJ2-7, with TRBD2 identical over 9 bases. V was pared by 3 bases and J by 5 bases, with 5 bases of the junction left unmatched. Germline CDR1 and CDR2: SGHTA and FQGTGA. The length of the CDR3 is 14 residues. The CDR3 sequence is CASSFSGLADEQYF. Here the CDR3 DNA reads TGTGCCAGCAGCTTCTCGGGACTAGCAGACGAGCAGTACTTC.

Remarks on this clone: Germline and junction disagree at one end, which may indicate a read error. The J gene is TRBJ2-7, the V gene TRBV7-9; weak D call: TRBD2 (6 bases). CDR1 is SEHNR and CDR2 is FQNEAQ in the germline V gene (reference sequence). CDR3 length: 14 amino acids. CDR3 DNA: TGTTCCAGCGGCGGGATAGTCGGGGGCTACGAGCAGTACTTC. It is translated as CSSGGIVGGYEQYF.

The chain links TRBV7-8 to TRBJ1-2; D unresolved. Per the germline V gene, CDR1 is SGHVS and CDR2 is FQNEAQ. The V gene lost 5 bases and the J gene lost 7 bases, with 14 bases spanning the gap. This CDR3 is built from 13 residues. The CDR3 reads CASSPSPRSGYTF. DNA of the CDR3: TGTGCCAGCAGCCCCTCGCCAAGGAGTGGCTACACCTTC.

The chain joins TRBV5-8 to TRBJ2-3; no definite D call. The CDR3 length is 15 residues. The ends were cut back, 0 bases at V and 2 bases at J, with 10 bases in the middle. From germline, CDR1 is SGHTS and CDR2 YDEGEE. CDR3 sequence: CASSLVEPNTDTQYF. DNA of the CDR3: TGTGCCAGCAGCTTGGTAGAGCCAAACACAGATACGCAGTATTTT.

J is TRBJ1-1 and V is TRBV5-1, with 8 bases lining up with TRBD1. V lost 8 bases, J lost 6 bases, and 15 bases stayed unmatched. Germline V gene sequence: CDR1 SGHRS, CDR2 YFSETQ. The CDR3 runs to 15 residues. The chain's CDR3 is CASSQGALTFSEAFF. CDR3 bases: TGCGCCAGTTCCCAGGGGGCGCTTACTTTTTCTGAAGCTTTCTTT.

The rearrangement uses TRBV5-1 and TRBJ2-1; D uncertain. Trimming took off 1 base at V and 6 bases at J, with 14 bases between the two ends. Germline V gene data show CDR1 as SGHRS and CDR2 as YFSETQ. The CDR3 runs 15 residues. The CDR3 loop is CASSLSPEKRNEQFF. CDR3 DNA sequence: TGCGCCAGCAGCTTGAGCCCCGAAAAGCGCAATGAGCAGTTCTTC.

The rearrangement uses TRBV30 and TRBJ1-4; 10 bases agree with TRBD1. V was pared by 2 bases and J by 5 bases, with 5 bases of the junction left unmatched. This CDR3 spans 15 amino acids. Germline CDR1 is GTSNPN and CDR2 is SVGIG (reference sequence). CDR3 amino acids: CAWSPGTGDNEKLFF. In DNA form, the CDR3 reads TGTGCCTGGAGTCCGGGGACAGGGGACAATGAAAAACTGTTTTTT.

V and J are TRBV6-5 and TRBJ2-7, with TRBD1 matching 7 bases. CDR1 and CDR2 (germline): MNHEY, SVGAGI. The junction had 5 bases not matched to a gene; V was cut back by 6 bases and J by 3 bases. This CDR3 is 13 amino acids long. CDR3 in DNA: TGTGCCAGCAGACGGGACAGCGGCTACGAGCAGTACTTC. Its protein is CASRRDSGYEQYF.

The chain combines TRBV5-6 with TRBJ2-1, with D unresolved. This CDR3 spans 11 amino acids. Germline CDR1 reads SGHDT; CDR2 reads YYEEEE. V lost 4 bases to trimming and J lost 4 bases, with 3 bases between them. The chain's CDR3 is CASSLYNEQFF. The DNA of the CDR3 is TGTGCCAGCAGCCTGTACAATGAGCAGTTCTTC.

A few counts support this clone. The CDR3, as DNA: TGTGCCAGCAGTGAACAGGGTTCGGTTGAAAAACTGTTTTTT. Amino acid sequence: CASSEQGSVEKLFF. This sequence joins TRBV25-1 and TRBJ1-4; tentatively, D is TRBD1 (5 bases). V was pared by 2 bases and J by 7 bases, with 11 bases between. The CDR3 has 14 amino acids. In germline, CDR1 is MGHDK, CDR2 SYGVNS.

V is TRBV7-6 and J is TRBJ2-7; 11 bases are shared with TRBD2. The ends lost 5 bases at V and 4 bases at J; junction bases unmatched: 10. Germline CDR1 SGHVS, CDR2 FNYEAQ. This CDR3 is 16 amino acids long. The CDR3 region is CASSRAVAGGNYEQYF. DNA for the CDR3: TGTGCCAGCAGCCGGGCCGTAGCGGGAGGGAATTACGAGCAGTACTTC.

The J gene is TRBJ1-1, the V gene TRBV5-1, with D perhaps TRBD1 (5 bases). The CDR3 sequence is 15 residues long. Per germline, CDR1 SGHRS and CDR2 YFSETQ. The germline V and J ends were trimmed by 0 bases and 4 bases, with 13 bases remaining between them. The CDR3 loop reads CASSLAGGESTEAFF. DNA of the CDR3: TGCGCCAGCAGCTTGGCCGGGGGGGAGAGCACTGAAGCTTTCTTT.

The chain couples TRBV7-2 to TRBJ2-3, with D possibly matching TRBD2 (6 bases). The CDR3 sequence is 16 residues long. Germline values: CDR1 SGHTA, CDR2 FQGNSA. Trimming left V 1 base short and J 2 bases short, with 13 bases between. The CDR3 is CASSLVGTQHTDTQYF. CDR3 DNA sequence: TGTGCCAGCAGCTTAGTAGGGACTCAACACACAGATACGCAGTATTTT.

V and J are TRBV6-5 and TRBJ1-1, with D possibly matching TRBD1 (6 bases). The germline V and J ends were trimmed by 5 bases and 1 base, with 11 bases remaining between them. Germline V gene sequence: CDR1 MNHEY, CDR2 SVGAGI. The CDR3 totals 14 residues. As DNA, the CDR3 is TGTGCCAGCAGTCCAACAGGGCCGAACACTGAAGCTTTCTTT. Translated, it gives CASSPTGPNTEAFF.

The V call is TRBV5-1, the J call TRBJ1-2; possibly TRBD1 for D (5 bases). The germline gives CDR1 SGHRS, CDR2 YFSETQ. The ends were cut back, 0 bases at V and 8 bases at J, with 8 bases in the middle. The CDR3 sequence is 12 residues long. The CDR3 spells CASSLGQWGYTF. DNA of the CDR3: TGCGCCAGCAGCTTGGGACAGTGGGGCTACACCTTC.

The genes are TRBV6-5 and TRBJ2-2; D is unclear. CDR3 size: 13 residues. Trimming stripped 2 bases from V and 5 bases from J, with 6 bases between. CDR1 and CDR2 from the germline V gene are MNHEY and SVGAGI. Written as DNA, the CDR3 is TGTGCCAGCAGTTACGATCAGACCGGGGAGCTGTTTTTT. It encodes CASSYDQTGELFF.

This clone has just a few counts. V gene TRBV9 combines with J gene TRBJ1-3, with TRBD1 matching 8 bases. The J segment lost 3 bases and the V segment lost 3 bases, leaving 5 bases of the junction unmatched. Germline CDR1 SGDLS, CDR2 YYNGEE. The CDR3 totals 15 residues. The CDR3 nucleotides read TGTGCCAGCAGCGCAAAAGGGACAGGTGGAAACACCATATATTTT. It yields the protein CASSAKGTGGNTIYF.

V usage is TRBV11-2 and J usage is TRBJ2-7; possible D gene TRBD1, 6 bases. The germline V and J ends were trimmed by 4 bases and 3 bases, with 19 bases remaining between them. The CDR3 sequence is 16 residues long. CDR1 SGHAT and CDR2 FQNNGV come from the germline V gene. This chain's CDR3 is CASSSVQGISLYEQYF. The CDR3 DNA follows: TGTGCCAGCAGCTCAGTCCAGGGGATAAGCCTCTACGAGCAGTACTTC. Based on the CDR3 plus reference TRBV11-2 and TRBJ2-7, the full variable domain is EAGVAQSPRYKIIEKRQSVAFWCNPISGHATLYWYQQILGQGPKLLIQFQNNGVVDDSQLPKDRFSAERLKGVDSTLKIQPAKLEDSAVYLCASSSVQGISLYEQYFGPGTRLTVT.

This clone is a singleton in its sample. The chain recombines TRBV29-1 with TRBJ2-5; TRBD1 aligns across 9 bases. The CDR3 runs 16 residues. The V gene end was trimmed by 0 bases and the J gene end by 1 base; junction bases not matched to a gene: 6. Germline V gene data show CDR1 as SQVTM and CDR2 as ANQGSEA. The CDR3 nucleotides are TGCAGCGTTGAAGATGACGGACAGGGGTTCCAAGAGACCCAGTACTTC. Translated, it gives CSVEDDGQGFQETQYF. Based on the CDR3 plus reference TRBV29-1 and TRBJ2-5, the full variable domain is SAVISQKPSRDICQRGTSLTIQCQVDSQVTMMFWYRQQPGQSLTLIATANQGSEATYESGFVIDKFPISRPNLTFSTLTVSNMSPEDSSIYLCSVEDDGQGFQETQYFGPGTRLLVL.

The J gene is TRBJ2-1, the V gene TRBV2, with TRBD1 as a possible D gene (7 bases). V was shortened by 6 bases and J by 1 base, with 16 bases between the two germline ends. The germline gives CDR1 SNHLY, CDR2 FYNNEI. This CDR3 is built from 16 residues. The CDR3 DNA follows: TGTGCCAGCAGGCGGGACAGACTAGAATCCTACAATGAGCAGTTCTTC. Translated: CASRRDRLESYNEQFF. Filled out from reference TRBV2 and TRBJ2-1, the complete variable domain reads EPEVTQTPSHQVTQMGQEVILRCVPISNHLYFYWYRQILGQKVEFLVSFYNNEISEKSEIFDDQFSVERPDGSNFTLKIRSTKLEDSAMYFCASRRDRLESYNEQFFGPGTRLTVL.

As regards this clone: The germline gene is not matched at one end of the junction; a read error may be the cause. This chain connects TRBV30 to TRBJ1-2; possibly TRBD1 for D (6 bases). Germline V gene data show CDR1 as GTSNPN and CDR2 as SVGIG (reference sequence). This CDR3 is 10 amino acids long. The CDR3 is CAWSVVGQIF. CDR3 nucleotide sequence: TGTGCCTGGAGTGTCGTCGGACAGATCTTC.

J is TRBJ2-5 and V is TRBV7-9; 11 bases line up with TRBD2. The germline V gene has CDR1 SEHNR and CDR2 FQNEAQ (reference sequence). The CDR3 runs 16 residues. J gave up 2 bases and V 4 bases, and 6 bases lay outside the gene matches. The CDR3 protein is CASSSPGLADQETQYF. The CDR3 DNA follows: TGTGCCAGCAGCTCTCCGGGACTAGCGGATCAAGAGACCCAGTACTTC.

On this clone itself: The junction differs from germline at one of its ends, possibly a read error. The gene calls are TRBV30 and TRBJ2-5; D perhaps matches TRBD1 (5 bases). This CDR3 is 14 amino acids long. Germline V gene sequence: CDR1 GTSNPN, CDR2 SVGIG (reference sequence). The CDR3 loop is CAWSRGPGQGTQYF. DNA for the CDR3: TGTGCCTGGAGCCGTGGGCCAGGGCAAGGGACCCAGTACTTC.

This clone was detected a few times. This chain uses TRBV7-9 with TRBJ1-4; no clear D gene. V was pared by 2 bases and J by 4 bases, with 5 bases between. From germline, CDR1 is SEHNR and CDR2 FQNEAQ (reference sequence). The CDR3 extends over 13 amino acids. The DNA of the CDR3 is TGTGCCAGCAGCTTACAGGATAATGAAAAACTGTTTTTT. Translation: CASSLQDNEKLFF. The full variable domain, rest sourced from reference TRBV7-9 and TRBJ1-4, is DTGVSQNPRHKITKRGQNVTFRCDPISEHNRLYWYRQTLGQGPEFLTYFQNEAQLEKSRLLSDRFSAERPKGSFSTLEIQRTEQGDSAMYLCASSLQDNEKLFFGSGTQLSVL.

The CDR3 nucleotides read TGTGCCAGCAGCCTATTTTCAGGGAGCAATCAGCCCCAGCATTTT. Protein sequence: CASSLFSGSNQPQHF. The chain recombines TRBV7-2 with TRBJ1-5; maybe TRBD1 (5 bases). The V end was cut by 5 bases, the J end by 1 base, with 12 bases between. Germline V gives CDR1 SGHTA, CDR2 FQGNSA. The CDR3 runs to 15 residues.

The chain employs TRBV30 and TRBJ1-5; no definite D call. V was pared by 5 bases and J by 4 bases, with 15 bases between. CDR1 and CDR2 (germline): GTSNPN, SVGIG (reference sequence). The CDR3 spans 14 residues. CDR3 protein: CAWGVGGSNQPQHF. CDR3 in DNA: TGTGCCTGGGGGGTGGGAGGGTCAAATCAGCCCCAGCATTTT.